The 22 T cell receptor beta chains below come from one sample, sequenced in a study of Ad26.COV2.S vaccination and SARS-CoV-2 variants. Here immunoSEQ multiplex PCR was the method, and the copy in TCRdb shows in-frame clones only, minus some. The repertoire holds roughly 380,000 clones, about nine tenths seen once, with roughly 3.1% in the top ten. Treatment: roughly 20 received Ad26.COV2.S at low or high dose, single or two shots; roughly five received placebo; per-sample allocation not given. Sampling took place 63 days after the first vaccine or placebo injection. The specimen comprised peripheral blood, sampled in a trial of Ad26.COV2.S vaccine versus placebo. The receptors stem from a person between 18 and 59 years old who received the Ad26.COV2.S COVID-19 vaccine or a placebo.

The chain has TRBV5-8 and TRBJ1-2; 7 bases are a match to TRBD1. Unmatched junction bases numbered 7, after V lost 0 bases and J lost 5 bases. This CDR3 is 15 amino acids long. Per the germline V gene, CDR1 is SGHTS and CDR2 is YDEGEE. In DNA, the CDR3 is TGTGCCAGCAGCTTGGGACAGGGAGTGTGGTATGGCTACACCTTC. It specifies CASSLGQGVWYGYTF.

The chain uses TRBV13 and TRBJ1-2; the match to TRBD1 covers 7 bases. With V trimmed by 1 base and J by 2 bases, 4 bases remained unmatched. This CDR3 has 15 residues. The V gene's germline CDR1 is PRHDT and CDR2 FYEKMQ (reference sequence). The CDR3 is CASSLEGTENYGYTF. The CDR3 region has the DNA TGTGCCAGCAGCTTAGAAGGGACAGAGAACTATGGCTACACCTTC.

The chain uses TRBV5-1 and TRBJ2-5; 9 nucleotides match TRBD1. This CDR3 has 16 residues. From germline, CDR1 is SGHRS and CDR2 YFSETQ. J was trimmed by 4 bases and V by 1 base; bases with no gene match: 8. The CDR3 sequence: CASSLTGGDEGETQYF. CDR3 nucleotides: TGCGCCAGCAGCTTGACAGGGGGCGATGAAGGAGAGACCCAGTACTTC.

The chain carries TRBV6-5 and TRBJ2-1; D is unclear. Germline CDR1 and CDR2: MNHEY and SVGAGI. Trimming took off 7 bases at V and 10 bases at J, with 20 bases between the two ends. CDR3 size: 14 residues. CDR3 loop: CASILTFGVLEQFF. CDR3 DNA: TGTGCCAGCATATTAACCTTCGGTGTGTTGGAGCAGTTCTTC.

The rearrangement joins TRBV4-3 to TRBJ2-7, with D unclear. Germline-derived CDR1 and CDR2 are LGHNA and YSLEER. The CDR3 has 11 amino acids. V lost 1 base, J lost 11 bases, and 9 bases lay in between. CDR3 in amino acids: CASSQGSAKYF. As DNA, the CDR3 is TGCGCCAGCAGCCAAGGGTCCGCCAAGTACTTC.

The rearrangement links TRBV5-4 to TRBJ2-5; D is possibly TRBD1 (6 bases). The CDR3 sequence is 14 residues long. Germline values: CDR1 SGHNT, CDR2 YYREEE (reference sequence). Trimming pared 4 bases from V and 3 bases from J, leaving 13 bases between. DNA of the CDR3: TGTGCCAGCAGCCAACTGACAGGCGAAGAGACCCAGTACTTC. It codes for CASSQLTGEETQYF. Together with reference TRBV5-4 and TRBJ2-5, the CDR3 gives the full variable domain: ETGVTQSPTHLIKTRGQQVTLRCSSQSGHNTVSWYQQALGQGPQFIFQYYREEENGRGNFPPRFSGLQFPNYSSELNVNALELDDSALYLCASSQLTGEETQYFGPGTRLLVL.

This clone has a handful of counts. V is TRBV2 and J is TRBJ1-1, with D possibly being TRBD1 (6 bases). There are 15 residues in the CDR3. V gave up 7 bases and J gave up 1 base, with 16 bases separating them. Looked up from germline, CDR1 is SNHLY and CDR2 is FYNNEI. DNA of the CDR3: TGTGCCAGCACCACGCGACTGACAGGGAACACTGAAGCTTTCTTT. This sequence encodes CASTTRLTGNTEAFF.

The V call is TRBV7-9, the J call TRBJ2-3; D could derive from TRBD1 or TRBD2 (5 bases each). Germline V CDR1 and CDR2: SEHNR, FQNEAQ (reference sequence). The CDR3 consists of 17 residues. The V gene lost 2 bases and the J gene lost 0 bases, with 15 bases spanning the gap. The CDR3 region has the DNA TGTGCCAGCAGCTTACTCGGGACGGAAGCTAGCACAGATACGCAGTATTTT. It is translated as CASSLLGTEASTDTQYF. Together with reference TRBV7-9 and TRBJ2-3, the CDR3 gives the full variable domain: DTGVSQNPRHKITKRGQNVTFRCDPISEHNRLYWYRQTLGQGPEFLTYFQNEAQLEKSRLLSDRFSAERPKGSFSTLEIQRTEQGDSAMYLCASSLLGTEASTDTQYFGPGTRLTVL.

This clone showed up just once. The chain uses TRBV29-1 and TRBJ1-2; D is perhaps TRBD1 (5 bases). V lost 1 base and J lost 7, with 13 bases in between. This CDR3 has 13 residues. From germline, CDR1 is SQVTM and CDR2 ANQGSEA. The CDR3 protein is CSVEVERGVGYTF. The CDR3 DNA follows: TGCAGCGTTGAAGTTGAAAGGGGCGTTGGCTACACCTTC.

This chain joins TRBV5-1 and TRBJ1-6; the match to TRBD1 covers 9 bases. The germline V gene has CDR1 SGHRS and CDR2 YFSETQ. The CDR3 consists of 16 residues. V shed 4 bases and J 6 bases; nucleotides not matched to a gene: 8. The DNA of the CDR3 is TGCGCCAGCAGCCCATGGACAGGGGAGGTTAATTCACCCCTCCACTTT. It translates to CASSPWTGEVNSPLHF.

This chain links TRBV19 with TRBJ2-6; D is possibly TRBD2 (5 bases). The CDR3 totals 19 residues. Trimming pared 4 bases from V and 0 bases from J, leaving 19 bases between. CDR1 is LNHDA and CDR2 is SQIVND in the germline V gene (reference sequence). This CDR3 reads CASSKTEAMPLSGANVLTF. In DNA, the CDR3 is TGTGCCAGTAGTAAAACGGAGGCGATGCCACTCTCTGGGGCCAACGTCCTGACTTTC.

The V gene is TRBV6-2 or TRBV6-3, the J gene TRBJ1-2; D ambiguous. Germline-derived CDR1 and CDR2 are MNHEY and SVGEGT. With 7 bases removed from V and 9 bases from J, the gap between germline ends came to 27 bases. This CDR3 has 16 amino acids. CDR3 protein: CASIPKGYRHLWSYTF. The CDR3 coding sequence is TGTGCCAGCATCCCCAAAGGGTACAGACACCTATGGAGCTACACCTTC.

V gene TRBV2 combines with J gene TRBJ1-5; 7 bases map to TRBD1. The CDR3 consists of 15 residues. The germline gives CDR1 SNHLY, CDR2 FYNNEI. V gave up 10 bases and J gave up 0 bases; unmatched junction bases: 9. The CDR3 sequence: CATRDSLYSNQPQHF. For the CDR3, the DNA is TGTGCCACCCGGGACAGCCTCTATAGCAATCAGCCCCAGCATTTT. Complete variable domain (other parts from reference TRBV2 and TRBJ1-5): EPEVTQTPSHQVTQMGQEVILRCVPISNHLYFYWYRQILGQKVEFLVSFYNNEISEKSEIFDDQFSVERPDGSNFTLKIRSTKLEDSAMYFCATRDSLYSNQPQHFGDGTRLSIL.

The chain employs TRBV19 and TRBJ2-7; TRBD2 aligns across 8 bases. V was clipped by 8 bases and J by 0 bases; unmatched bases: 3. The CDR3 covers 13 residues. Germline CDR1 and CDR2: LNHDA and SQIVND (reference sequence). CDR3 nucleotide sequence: TGTGCCAGTGGGGGGACTAGCTCCTACGAGCAGTACTTC. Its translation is CASGGTSSYEQYF.

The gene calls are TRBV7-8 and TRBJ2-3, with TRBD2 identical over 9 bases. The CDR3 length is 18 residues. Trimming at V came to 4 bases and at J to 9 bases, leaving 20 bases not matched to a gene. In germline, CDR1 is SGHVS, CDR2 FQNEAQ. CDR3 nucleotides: TGTGCCAGCAGCTCCCCAGTCGATGGGCGGGGGGGCTTTCGCACGCAGTATTTT. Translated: CASSSPVDGRGGFRTQYF.

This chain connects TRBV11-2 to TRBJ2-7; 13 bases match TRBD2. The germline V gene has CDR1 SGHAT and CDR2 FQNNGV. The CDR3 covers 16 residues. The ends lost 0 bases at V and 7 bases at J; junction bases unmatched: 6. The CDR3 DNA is TGTGCCAGCAGCTTAGATTTACTAGCGGGGGGGCGTGAGCAGTACTTC. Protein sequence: CASSLDLLAGGREQYF.

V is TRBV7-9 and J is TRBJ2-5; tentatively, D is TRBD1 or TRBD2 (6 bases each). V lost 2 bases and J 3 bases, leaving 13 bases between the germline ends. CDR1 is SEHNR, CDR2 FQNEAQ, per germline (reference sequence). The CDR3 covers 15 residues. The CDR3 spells CASSLRGVQEETQYF. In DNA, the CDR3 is TGTGCCAGCAGCTTAAGGGGGGTCCAGGAAGAGACCCAGTACTTC.

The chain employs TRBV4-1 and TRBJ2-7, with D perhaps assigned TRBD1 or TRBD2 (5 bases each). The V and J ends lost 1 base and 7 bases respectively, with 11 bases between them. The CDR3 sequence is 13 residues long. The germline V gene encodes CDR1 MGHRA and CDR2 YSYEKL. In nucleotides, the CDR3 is TGCGCCAGCAGCCAAGGAGGGCCAGGGGAGCAGTACTTC. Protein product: CASSQGGPGEQYF.

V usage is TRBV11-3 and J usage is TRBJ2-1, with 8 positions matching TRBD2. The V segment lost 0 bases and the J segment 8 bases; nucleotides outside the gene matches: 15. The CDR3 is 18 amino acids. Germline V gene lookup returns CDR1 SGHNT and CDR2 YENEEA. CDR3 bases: TGTGCCAGCAGCTTAGATAAGTCGGGGGGGCCTTTAAGTTATGAGCAGTTCTTC. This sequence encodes CASSLDKSGGPLSYEQFF.

CDR3: CASSPYQLGNSYNEQFF. CDR3 coding DNA: TGTGCCAGCTCACCGTACCAGCTGGGAAACTCCTACAATGAGCAGTTCTTC. The chain links TRBV18 to TRBJ2-1; D gene ambiguous. The ends were cut back, 3 bases at V and 0 bases at J, with 15 bases in the middle. The CDR3 covers 17 residues. CDR1 KGHSH and CDR2 LQKENI come from the germline V gene.

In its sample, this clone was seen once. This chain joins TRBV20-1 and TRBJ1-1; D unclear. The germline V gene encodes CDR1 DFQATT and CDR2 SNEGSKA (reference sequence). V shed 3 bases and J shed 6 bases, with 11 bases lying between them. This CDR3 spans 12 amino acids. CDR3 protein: CSASLQTAEAFF. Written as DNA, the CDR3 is TGCAGTGCTAGTCTACAGACGGCTGAAGCTTTCTTT.

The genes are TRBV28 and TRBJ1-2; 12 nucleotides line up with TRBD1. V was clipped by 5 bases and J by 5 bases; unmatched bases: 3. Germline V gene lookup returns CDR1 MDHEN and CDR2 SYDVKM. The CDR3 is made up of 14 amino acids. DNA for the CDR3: TGTGCCAGCAGTGGGACAGGGGGCGCTTATGGCTACACCTTC. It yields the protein CASSGTGGAYGYTF.